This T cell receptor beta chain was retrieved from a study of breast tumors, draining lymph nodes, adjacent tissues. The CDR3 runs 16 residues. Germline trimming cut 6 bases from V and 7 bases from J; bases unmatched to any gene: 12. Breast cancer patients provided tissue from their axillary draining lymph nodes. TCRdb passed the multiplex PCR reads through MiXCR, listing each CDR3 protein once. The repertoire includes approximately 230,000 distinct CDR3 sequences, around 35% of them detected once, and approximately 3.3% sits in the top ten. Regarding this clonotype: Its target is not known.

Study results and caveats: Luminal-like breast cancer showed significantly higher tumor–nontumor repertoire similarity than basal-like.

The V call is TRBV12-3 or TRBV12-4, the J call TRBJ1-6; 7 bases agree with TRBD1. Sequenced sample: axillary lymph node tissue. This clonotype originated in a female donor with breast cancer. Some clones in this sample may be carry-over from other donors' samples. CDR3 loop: CASSPQGTQGNSPLHF. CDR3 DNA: TGTGCCAGCAGCCCTCAGGGGACACAGGGGAATTCACCCCTCCACTTT.